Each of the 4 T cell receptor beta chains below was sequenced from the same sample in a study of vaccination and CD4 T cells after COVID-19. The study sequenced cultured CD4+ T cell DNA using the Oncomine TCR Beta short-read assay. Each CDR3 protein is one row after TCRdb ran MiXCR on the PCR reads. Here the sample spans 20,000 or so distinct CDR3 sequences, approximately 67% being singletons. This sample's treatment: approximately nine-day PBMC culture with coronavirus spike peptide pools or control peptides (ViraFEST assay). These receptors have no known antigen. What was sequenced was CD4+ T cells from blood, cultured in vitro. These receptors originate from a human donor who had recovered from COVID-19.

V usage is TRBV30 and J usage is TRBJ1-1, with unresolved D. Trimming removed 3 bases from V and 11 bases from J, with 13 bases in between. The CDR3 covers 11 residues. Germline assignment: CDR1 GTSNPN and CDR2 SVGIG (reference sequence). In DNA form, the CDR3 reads TGTGCCTGGAGCCAAGTTGTTGGGGCTTTCTTT. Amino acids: CAWSQVVGAFF.

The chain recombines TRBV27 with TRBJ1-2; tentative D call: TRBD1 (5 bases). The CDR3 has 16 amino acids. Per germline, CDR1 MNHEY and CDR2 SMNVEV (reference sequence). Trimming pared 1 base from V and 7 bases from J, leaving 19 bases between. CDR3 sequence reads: CASSLWGTPREGGYTF. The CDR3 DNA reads TGTGCCAGCAGTTTATGGGGGACTCCACGAGAGGGTGGCTACACCTTC.

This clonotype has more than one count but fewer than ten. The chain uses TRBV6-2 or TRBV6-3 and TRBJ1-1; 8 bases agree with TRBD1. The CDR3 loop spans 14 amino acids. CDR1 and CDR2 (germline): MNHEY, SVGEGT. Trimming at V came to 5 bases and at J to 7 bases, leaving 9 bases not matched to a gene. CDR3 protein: CASSRPPGQGEAFF. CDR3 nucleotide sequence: TGTGCCAGCAGTCGCCCGCCAGGACAGGGTGAAGCTTTCTTT.

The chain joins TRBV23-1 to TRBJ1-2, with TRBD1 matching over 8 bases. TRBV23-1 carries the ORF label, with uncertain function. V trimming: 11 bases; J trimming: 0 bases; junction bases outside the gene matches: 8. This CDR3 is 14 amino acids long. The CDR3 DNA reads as TGCGCCGACGACAGGGGCATAGCTAACTATGGCTACACCTTC. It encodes CADDRGIANYGYTF.